This TCR beta chain was captured by sequencing in a study of blood T cell repertoires in COVID-19. Across the study: Samples of COVID-19 (acute and convalescent) were obtained from the United States, Italy and Spain. The cDNA or gDNA used as material had been derived from T cells, B-cell-depleted T cells, or PBMCs.

The CDR3 totals 15 residues. Germline V CDR1 and CDR2: SGHRS, YFSETQ. V trimming: 3 bases; J trimming: 1 base; junction bases outside the gene matches: 3. Some clones are missing from TCRdb's copy, which holds only in-frame ones; the method was immunoSEQ multiplex PCR. The sample consists of fewer than 250,000 clones, just over 85% of them appearing once. The clonotype originates from a man between 45 and 60 years old with COVID-19, enrolled during active disease. The sequenced material came from peripheral blood. J is TRBJ2-1 and V is TRBV5-1; 8 bases align to TRBD1. In nucleotides, the CDR3 is TGCGCCAGCAGCTCCAGGACAGGGTCCTACAATGAGCAGTTCTTC. Translation gives CASSSRTGSYNEQFF.